A single sample is the source of the 27 T cell receptor beta chains below, sequenced in a study of cytomegalovirus exposure and HLA in healthy donors. In the PCR, 60 Vbeta and 13 Jbeta primers were used. Clones were sequenced by immunoSEQ multiplex PCR, and TCRdb holds only the in-frame ones, with some missing. Among some 150,000 clones, roughly 80% were seen once, and the ten largest hold around 1.3%. Sequenced: PBMCs. These receptors were obtained from a female donor in good health and CMV-seronegative.

Notes on this clone: Other DNA sequences of this sample code for an identical CDR3. The CDR3 sequence: CASSYSSSGSYEQYF. CDR3 coding DNA: TGTGCCAGCAGTTACTCATCCAGCGGGAGCTACGAGCAGTACTTC. V is TRBV6-5 and J is TRBJ2-7; 8 positions match TRBD2. CDR1 is MNHEY and CDR2 is SVGAGI in the germline V gene. Losses at the gene ends were 0 bases for V and 3 bases for J; bases not matched to a gene: 4. This CDR3 has 15 residues.

The chain carries TRBV9 and TRBJ2-3; D not certain. Trimming stripped 1 base from V and 2 bases from J, with 8 bases between. Germline loops: CDR1 SGDLS, CDR2 YYNGEE. The CDR3 runs to 14 residues. The CDR3: CASSVMTFTDTQYF. The CDR3 region has the DNA TGTGCCAGCAGCGTAATGACTTTCACAGATACGCAGTATTTT.

CDR3 region: CASRLLGQFQETQYF. CDR3 DNA sequence: TGTGCCAGCAGGCTACTGGGACAGTTCCAAGAGACCCAGTACTTC. The rearrangement links TRBV5-6 to TRBJ2-5, with 7 bases matching TRBD1. This CDR3 has 15 amino acids. The germline gives CDR1 SGHDT, CDR2 YYEEEE. Unmatched junction bases numbered 8, after V lost 5 bases and J lost 1 base.

This sequence joins TRBV29-1 and TRBJ2-2; possibly TRBD1 for D (5 bases). V gave up 7 bases and J gave up 1 base, with 10 bases separating them. Germline-derived CDR1 and CDR2 are SQVTM and ANQGSEA. There are 13 residues in the CDR3. CDR3 nucleotide sequence: TGCAGCGCCCTTACAGGGAACACCGGGGAGCTGTTTTTT. Residues: CSALTGNTGELFF.

The rearrangement joins TRBV27 to TRBJ2-5; 11 bases are shared with TRBD2. The J call may be mistaken, given a closer DNA end match to TRBJ2-7. The germline gives CDR1 MNHEY, CDR2 SMNVEV (reference sequence). The CDR3 totals 15 residues. The CDR3 DNA follows: TGTGCCAGCACCCCGGCGGGACTAGCGGATTACGAGCAGTACTTC. Amino acids: CASTPAGLADYEQYF.

The J gene is TRBJ2-1, the V gene TRBV6-1, with 10 bases that match TRBD2. J gave up 6 bases and V 4 bases, and 3 bases lay outside the gene matches. Germline V gene data show CDR1 as MNHNS and CDR2 as SASEGT. There are 14 residues in the CDR3. CDR3 nucleotides: TGTGCCAGCAGTGCTAGCGGGAGTCTCAATGAGCAGTTCTTC. Amino acid sequence: CASSASGSLNEQFF.

Only a few counts were recorded for this clone. This rearrangement joins TRBV19 to TRBJ2-1; 8 bases match TRBD2. The CDR3 runs to 14 residues. The trim removed 3 bases at V and 8 bases at J, leaving 6 bases unmatched. Germline V gene sequence: CDR1 LNHDA, CDR2 SQIVND (reference sequence). The chain's CDR3 is CASSIQSGSYEQFF. In nucleotides, the CDR3 is TGTGCCAGTAGTATCCAAAGCGGGAGTTATGAGCAGTTCTTC.

The V and J genes are TRBV4-1 and TRBJ2-7; 8 nucleotides agree with TRBD1. The CDR3 is 14 amino acids. Germline assignment: CDR1 MGHRA and CDR2 YSYEKL. V shed 0 bases and J 7 bases; nucleotides not matched to a gene: 5. The CDR3 DNA reads TGCGCCAGCAGCCAAGAGCCAGGGGGCAGTGAGCAGTACTTC. Protein sequence: CASSQEPGGSEQYF.

This clone was recorded a few times. The rearrangement links TRBV5-8 to TRBJ1-3; TRBD1 aligns across 7 bases. Germline V lookup: CDR1 SGHTS, CDR2 YDEGEE. Trimming at V came to 3 bases and at J to 3 bases, leaving 6 bases not matched to a gene. The CDR3 spans 15 residues. The CDR3 loop reads CASSYGTVGGNTIYF. CDR3 sequence (DNA): TGTGCCAGCAGCTATGGGACAGTTGGTGGAAACACCATATATTTT.

This clone was seen just once. This CDR3 fails to terminate in the conserved phenylalanine or tryptophan, so it likely reflects a read error. This chain joins TRBV6-4 and TRBJ2-3; TRBD2 aligns across 11 bases. The CDR3 contains 14 residues. The ends lost 3 bases at V and 4 bases at J; junction bases unmatched: 0. The germline CDR1 and CDR2 sequences are MRHNA and SNTAGT. CDR3 residues: CASSELAGADTQYL. The CDR3 DNA sequence: TGTGCCAGCAGTGAACTAGCGGGAGCAGATACGCAGTATCTT.

The gene calls are TRBV5-1 and TRBJ2-7, with 7 bases aligning to TRBD1. J gave up 4 bases and V 3 bases, and 7 bases lay outside the gene matches. CDR1 and CDR2 from the germline V gene are SGHRS and YFSETQ. The CDR3 loop spans 14 amino acids. CDR3 sequence (DNA): TGCGCCAGCAGCTCTCAAGGGGGCTGGTACGAGCAGTACTTC. This translates into CASSSQGGWYEQYF.

The gene calls are TRBV7-2 and TRBJ2-4; D not certain. Germline loops: CDR1 SGHTA, CDR2 FQGNSA. Deletions cut 1 base from V and 10 bases from J, with 8 bases between. The CDR3 has 12 residues. CDR3 nucleotide sequence: TGTGCCAGCAGCTTAGAAACCACAATTCAGTACTTC. Its translation: CASSLETTIQYF. The full variable domain, rest sourced from reference TRBV7-2 and TRBJ2-4, is GAGVSQSPSNKVTEKGKDVELRCDPISGHTALYWYRQSLGQGLEFLIYFQGNSAPDKSGLPSDRFSAERTGGSVSTLTIQRTQQEDSAVYLCASSLETTIQYFGAGTRLSVL.

The chain uses TRBV28 and TRBJ2-5; the D gene is possibly TRBD2 (6 bases). The germline gives CDR1 MDHEN, CDR2 SYDVKM. V was pared by 2 bases and J by 7 bases, with 11 bases between. This CDR3 has 13 amino acids. The CDR3 coding sequence is TGTGCCAGCAGTTTAGGGGGGTCAGGGACCCAGTACTTC. It is translated as CASSLGGSGTQYF.

A remark on this clone: The junction shows a germline mismatch at one end, possibly a read error. In DNA, the CDR3 is TGCAGCGTTGAAACGGGAGGAACCTACGGGCAGTACTTC. Its protein is CSVETGGTYGQYF. The rearrangement uses TRBV29-1 and TRBJ2-7; TRBD2 aligns across 7 bases. Germline CDR1 SQVTM, CDR2 ANQGSEA. The CDR3 runs to 13 residues.

The rearrangement links TRBV6-1 to TRBJ1-3, with D possibly matching TRBD1 (6 bases). This CDR3 comprises 13 residues. Trimming left V 7 bases short and J 4 bases short, with 11 bases between. CDR1 is MNHNS, CDR2 SASEGT, per germline. The CDR3 DNA is TGTGCCAGCACCCCACAGGGAGGAAACACCATATATTTT. As protein: CASTPQGGNTIYF.

This CDR3 is CASSQSGVYEQYF. The DNA of the CDR3 is TGCGCCAGCAGCCAGTCGGGGGTCTACGAGCAGTACTTC. The chain has TRBV4-1 and TRBJ2-7; D is possibly TRBD2 (6 bases). Germline CDR1 reads MGHRA; CDR2 reads YSYEKL. The V gene lost 3 bases and the J gene lost 3 bases, with 9 bases spanning the gap. This CDR3 contains 13 residues.

The V call is TRBV2, the J call TRBJ1-5, with D unclear. Germline V CDR1 and CDR2: SNHLY, FYNNEI. The CDR3 consists of 13 residues. Trimming removed 4 bases at V and 0 bases at J, with 4 bases between. The DNA for the CDR3 is TGTGCCAGCAGTGCAGTTAGCAATCAGCCCCAGCATTTT. It codes for CASSAVSNQPQHF. Looking up the rest from reference TRBV2 and TRBJ1-5 gives the full variable domain: EPEVTQTPSHQVTQMGQEVILRCVPISNHLYFYWYRQILGQKVEFLVSFYNNEISEKSEIFDDQFSVERPDGSNFTLKIRSTKLEDSAMYFCASSAVSNQPQHFGDGTRLSIL.

This clone was observed a handful of times. Within the sample, other DNA sequences also encode this same CDR3. V usage is TRBV5-1 and J usage is TRBJ1-2; D is ambiguous. CDR3 size: 13 residues. Deletions cut 0 bases from V and 2 bases from J, with 5 bases between. Germline CDR1 and CDR2: SGHRS and YFSETQ. CDR3 sequence: CASSLGQNYGYTF. DNA of the CDR3: TGCGCCAGCAGCTTGGGGCAGAACTATGGCTACACCTTC.

The gene calls are TRBV6-5 and TRBJ1-1; no definite D call. In germline, CDR1 is MNHEY, CDR2 SVGAGI. V was cut by 3 bases and J by 4 bases, with 9 bases left in between. The CDR3 runs 13 residues. CDR3 DNA sequence: TGTGCCAGCAGTTATTCCCGGAGCACTGAAGCTTTCTTT. As protein: CASSYSRSTEAFF.

The V call is TRBV5-8, the J call TRBJ1-4; 11 nucleotides line up with TRBD1. Germline assignment: CDR1 SGHTS and CDR2 YDEGEE. V was pared by 4 bases and J by 4 bases, with 15 bases of the junction left unmatched. CDR3 size: 19 residues. CDR3 DNA: TGTGCCAGCAGCCCCTCTTTTACCGGGACAGGGGGACTTAATGAAAAACTGTTTTTT. This translates into CASSPSFTGTGGLNEKLFF.

The V call is TRBV6-1, the J call TRBJ2-1; D not resolved. Trimming cost V 2 bases and J 6 bases, with 5 bases left between them. The CDR3 contains 12 residues. Germline V gene lookup returns CDR1 MNHNS and CDR2 SASEGT. The CDR3 here is CASSERGNEQFF. Written as DNA, the CDR3 is TGTGCCAGCAGTGAACGAGGCAATGAGCAGTTCTTC.

The genes are TRBV19 and TRBJ1-5; TRBD1 is a possible D gene (5 bases). The CDR3 spans 14 residues. Germline V gene data show CDR1 as LNHDA and CDR2 as SQIVND (reference sequence). V was trimmed by 5 bases and J by 6 bases, leaving 14 bases between them. In DNA, the CDR3 is TGTGCCAGTAGTCGTGGACAAACGGGTCAGCCCCAGCATTTT. This translates into CASSRGQTGQPQHF.

This chain joins TRBV11-2 and TRBJ2-1, with TRBD2 matching over 8 bases. This CDR3 is 17 amino acids long. Germline V gene sequence: CDR1 SGHAT, CDR2 FQNNGV. The V and J ends lost 1 base and 4 bases, in that order; junction bases with no gene match: 9. Here the CDR3 reads CASSLGYTSGAYNEQFF. The CDR3 nucleotides read TGTGCCAGCAGCTTAGGATACACTAGCGGAGCTTACAATGAGCAGTTCTTC.

The chain couples TRBV29-1 to TRBJ2-1, with 10 positions matching TRBD2. The ends lost 7 bases at V and 7 bases at J; junction bases unmatched: 7. Germline V gene sequence: CDR1 SQVTM, CDR2 ANQGSEA. The CDR3 consists of 13 residues. CDR3 bases: TGCAGCGCGCCCTATAGCGGGAGGAATGAGCAGTTCTTC. Its translation is CSAPYSGRNEQFF.

This sequence joins TRBV30 and TRBJ2-7; 9 bases are a match to TRBD2. The trim removed 6 bases at V and 7 bases at J, leaving 19 bases unmatched. The CDR3 covers 16 residues. Germline CDR1 and CDR2: GTSNPN and SVGIG (reference sequence). CDR3 nucleotides: TGTGCCTGCCTTCCGTTCGGAGCGGGAGGACCGAGGGAGCAGTACTTC. Protein product: CACLPFGAGGPREQYF.

V usage is TRBV20-1 and J usage is TRBJ2-7; D gene uncertain. Germline V CDR1 and CDR2: DFQATT, SNEGSKA (reference sequence). The V end was cut by 2 bases, the J end by 5 bases, with 7 bases between. CDR3 length: 11 residues. In nucleotides, the CDR3 is TGCAGTGCTAGACAGGCCCACGAGCAGTACTTC. It is translated as CSARQAHEQYF.

CDR3 residues: CSVEDGQGVYGYTF. The CDR3 nucleotides read TGCAGCGTTGAAGATGGTCAGGGGGTCTATGGCTACACCTTC. J is TRBJ1-2 and V is TRBV29-1, with 7 bases fitting TRBD1. This CDR3 contains 14 residues. CDR1 is SQVTM, CDR2 ANQGSEA, per germline. The V and J ends lost 0 bases and 4 bases, in that order; junction bases with no gene match: 5.